The entry below gives a single T cell receptor (beta chain) sequence along with its context. Its antigen is undetermined. The entry originates in a study of T cells expressing NK-cell markers. This CDR3 contains 14 residues. In germline, CDR1 is LGHDT, CDR2 YNNKEL (reference sequence). One entry per CDR3 protein, without DNA, is what TCRdb gives after re-calling the 5' RACE reads. The repertoire shows 400,000 or so distinct CDR3 sequences; the top ten hold roughly 10%. Study findings and constraints: CD8+ T cells in roughly six donors included dominant NKG2C+ clonotypes at roughly 1.0-8%.

The sample was blood T cells: a sorted CD56 or NKG2C T cell subset, CD4+ or CD8+ T cells, or bulk PBMC T cells (not recorded which). This rearrangement joins TRBV3-1 to TRBJ1-2; the D call from TCRdb, TRBD1, cannot be confirmed without DNA. The sequence derives from a woman aged 45-59 years in good health. The CDR3 is CASSLGTINYGYTF.